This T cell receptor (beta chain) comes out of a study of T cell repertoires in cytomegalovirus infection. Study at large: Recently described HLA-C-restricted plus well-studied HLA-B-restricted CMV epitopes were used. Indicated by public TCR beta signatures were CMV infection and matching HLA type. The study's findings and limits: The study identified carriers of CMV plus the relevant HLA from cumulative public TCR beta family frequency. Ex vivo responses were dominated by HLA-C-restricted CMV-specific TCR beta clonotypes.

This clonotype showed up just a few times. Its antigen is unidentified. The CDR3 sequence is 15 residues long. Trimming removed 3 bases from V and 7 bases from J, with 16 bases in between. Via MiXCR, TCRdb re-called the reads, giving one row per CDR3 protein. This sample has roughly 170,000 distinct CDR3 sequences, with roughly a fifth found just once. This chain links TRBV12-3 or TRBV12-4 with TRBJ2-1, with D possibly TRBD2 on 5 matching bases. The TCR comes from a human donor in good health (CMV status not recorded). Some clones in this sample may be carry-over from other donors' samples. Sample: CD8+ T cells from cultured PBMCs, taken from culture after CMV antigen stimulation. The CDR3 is CASSFLLGLTNEQFF. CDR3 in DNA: TGTGCCAGCAGTTTCCTCCTAGGACTGACAAATGAGCAGTTCTTC.